Below, 27 T cell receptor beta chains from the same sample are listed, as sequenced in a study of OX40 agonist ivuxolimab in advanced cancers. The repertoire was sequenced with immunoSEQ multiplex PCR; TCRdb's copy has only in-frame clones and lacks some. The top ten hold approximately 0.54% of the sample, which has approximately 91,000 clones, around 88% seen once. This specimen was CD4+ or CD8+ T cells sorted from blood, taken in a trial of the OX40 agonist ivuxolimab. The receptors here all came from an adult with an advanced solid tumor such as melanoma, head and neck, liver or kidney cancer.

This chain connects TRBV6-6 to TRBJ2-5; D is undetermined. This CDR3 region has 12 residues. The ends were cut back, 3 bases at V and 3 bases at J, with 5 bases in the middle. Germline-derived CDR1 and CDR2 are MNHNY and SVGAGI (reference sequence). The CDR3 region is CASSYIEETQYF. DNA for the CDR3: TGTGCCAGCAGTTATATAGAAGAGACCCAGTACTTC.

The chain carries TRBV5-4 and TRBJ2-7, with D maybe TRBD2 (7 bases). The V end was cut by 4 bases, the J end by 0 bases, with 14 bases between. This CDR3 contains 15 residues. Per the germline V gene, CDR1 is SGHNT and CDR2 is YYREEE (reference sequence). The CDR3 DNA sequence: TGTGCCAGCAGCCCCTTAGGGGGGGGCTCCTACGAGCAGTACTTC. Its translation: CASSPLGGGSYEQYF.

The J gene is TRBJ2-7, the V gene TRBV5-1; D possibly corresponds to TRBD2 (5 bases). Deletions cut 0 bases from V and 0 bases from J, with 13 bases between. This CDR3 spans 16 amino acids. Germline V gene sequence: CDR1 SGHRS, CDR2 YFSETQ. CDR3: CASSLALVGNSYEQYF. For the CDR3, the DNA is TGCGCCAGCAGCTTGGCACTAGTGGGGAACTCCTACGAGCAGTACTTC.

This clone was found once. The rearrangement uses TRBV6-5 and TRBJ2-7; 10 nucleotides line up with TRBD1. Germline values: CDR1 MNHEY, CDR2 SVGAGI. J was trimmed by 0 bases and V by 5 bases; bases with no gene match: 4. The CDR3 runs 15 residues. The CDR3 sequence is CASSGRDRGSYEQYF. The CDR3 region has the DNA TGTGCCAGCAGTGGGCGGGACAGGGGCTCCTACGAGCAGTACTTC.

The chain employs TRBV7-9 and TRBJ1-3; TRBD1 matches 9 bases. J was trimmed by 6 bases and V by 8 bases; bases with no gene match: 5. CDR3 length: 13 residues. From germline, CDR1 is SEHNR and CDR2 FQNEAQ (reference sequence). DNA for the CDR3: TGTGCCAGCTTGCGACAGGGGGAAAACACCATATATTTT. Protein sequence: CASLRQGENTIYF.

The rearrangement links TRBV19 to TRBJ1-2; 9 bases line up with TRBD1. The CDR3 has 16 residues. Trimming at V came to 5 bases and at J to 0 bases, leaving 7 bases not matched to a gene. Germline CDR1 reads LNHDA; CDR2 reads SQIVND (reference sequence). CDR3 sequence (DNA): TGTGCCAGTAGTCCTTGGGGACAGGGACCTAACTATGGCTACACCTTC. It specifies CASSPWGQGPNYGYTF.

The V and J genes are TRBV6-1 and TRBJ2-3; possible D gene TRBD2, 6 bases. Looked up from germline, CDR1 is MNHNS and CDR2 is SASEGT. V lost 11 bases and J 4 bases, leaving 16 bases between the germline ends. The CDR3 contains 13 residues. The CDR3 spells CALGGAIPDTQYF. CDR3 coding DNA: TGTGCCCTCGGCGGGGCGATCCCAGATACGCAGTATTTT.

The rearrangement links TRBV7-9 to TRBJ1-1, with 8 bases fitting TRBD1. V lost 5 bases and J lost 5; bases outside the gene matches: 7. The CDR3 runs to 14 residues. CDR1 SEHNR and CDR2 FQNEAQ come from the germline V gene (reference sequence). In DNA form, the CDR3 reads TGTGCCAGCAGCACGGACAGGGCTGGGACTGAAGCTTTCTTT. This encodes CASSTDRAGTEAFF.

A remark on this clone: Other DNA sequences in this sample translate to the same CDR3. The CDR3 is CASSQDFLGGSTDTQYF. The CDR3 nucleotides read TGCGCCAGCAGCCAAGATTTCTTGGGGGGCAGCACAGATACGCAGTATTTT. The chain joins TRBV4-1 to TRBJ2-3; D assignment may be TRBD1 or TRBD2 (6 bases each). V was shortened by 0 bases and J by 0 bases, with 13 bases between the two germline ends. CDR1 MGHRA and CDR2 YSYEKL come from the germline V gene. CDR3 length: 17 residues.

The chain combines TRBV6-1 with TRBJ2-4; D unresolved. Germline CDR1 reads MNHNS; CDR2 reads SASEGT. V was cut by 2 bases and J by 6 bases, with 11 bases left in between. CDR3 length: 14 amino acids. Here the CDR3 DNA reads TGTGCCAGCAGTGAAACGGTGGAGAGAAACATTCAGTACTTC. This codes for CASSETVERNIQYF.

This chain links TRBV7-2 with TRBJ1-5; D unclear. Germline CDR1 and CDR2: SGHTA and FQGNSA. This CDR3 contains 13 residues. Trimming shortened V by 0 bases and J by 5 bases, and 5 bases separated the two germline ends. This chain's CDR3 is CASSLAPDQPQHF. The CDR3 region has the DNA TGTGCCAGCAGCTTAGCCCCAGATCAGCCCCAGCATTTT. The full variable domain, rest sourced from reference TRBV7-2 and TRBJ1-5, is GAGVSQSPSNKVTEKGKDVELRCDPISGHTALYWYRQSLGQGLEFLIYFQGNSAPDKSGLPSDRFSAERTGGSVSTLTIQRTQQEDSAVYLCASSLAPDQPQHFGDGTRLSIL.

The rearrangement joins TRBV2 to TRBJ1-2; D not certain. This CDR3 comprises 12 residues. V was clipped by 4 bases and J by 3 bases, with 6 bases between them. In germline, CDR1 is SNHLY, CDR2 FYNNEI. For the CDR3, the DNA is TGTGCCAGCAGTGGGGAAGACTATGGCTACACCTTC. Its protein product is CASSGEDYGYTF.

The chain combines TRBV5-3 with TRBJ2-3; no definite D call. TRBV5-3 carries the ORF label, with uncertain function. V was trimmed by 4 bases and J by 8 bases, leaving 11 bases between them. The CDR3 consists of 12 residues. The CDR3 bases are TGTGCCAGAAGCGTATTAGTAGGTACGCAGTATTTT. It is translated as CARSVLVGTQYF.

V is TRBV15 and J is TRBJ2-5, with D unresolved. Germline V gene data show CDR1 as LNHNV and CDR2 as YYDKDF (reference sequence). The length of the CDR3 is 14 residues. V was cut by 1 base and J by 2 bases, with 8 bases left in between. The CDR3 reads CATSRVYRQETQYF. DNA of the CDR3: TGTGCCACCAGCAGAGTATATAGACAAGAGACCCAGTACTTC.

The genes are TRBV29-1 and TRBJ2-3, with 8 bases aligning to TRBD1. Germline V lookup: CDR1 SQVTM, CDR2 ANQGSEA. Germline trimming cut 8 bases from V and 4 bases from J; bases unmatched to any gene: 17. This CDR3 has 16 residues. The CDR3, as DNA: TGCAGCCCCAGGGGTCCCCAGACAGGGGCCCCAGATACGCAGTATTTT. Amino acids: CSPRGPQTGAPDTQYF.

The chain links TRBV6-5 to TRBJ1-2; 7 bases align to TRBD1. This CDR3 has 12 residues. V dropped 6 bases and J dropped 7; count of bases not matched to a gene: 5. Germline V gives CDR1 MNHEY, CDR2 SVGAGI. The CDR3 DNA reads as TGTGCCAGCAGAACAGGGGAGGGTGGCTACACCTTC. Its protein is CASRTGEGGYTF.

For this clone: Without the conserved terminal phenylalanine or tryptophan, this CDR3 likely stems from a read error. V usage is TRBV18 and J usage is TRBJ1-6; 7 bases agree with TRBD1. V lost 5 bases and J lost 7; bases outside the gene matches: 5. CDR1 is KGHSH and CDR2 is LQKENI in the germline V gene. CDR3 length: 14 residues. The CDR3 loop reads CASSLGRGNSPLHL. The CDR3 DNA sequence: TGTGCCAGCTCATTGGGCAGGGGGAATTCACCCCTCCACCTT.

This rearrangement joins TRBV19 to TRBJ2-7, with D unresolved. The CDR3 has 12 residues. Germline V gene sequence: CDR1 LNHDA, CDR2 SQIVND (reference sequence). Trimming stripped 4 bases from V and 9 bases from J, with 13 bases between. The CDR3 DNA follows: TGTGCCAGTAGTACCGAGGCAGATGCGCAGTACTTC. It encodes CASSTEADAQYF.

This clone was observed a few times. The V gene is TRBV5-1, the J gene TRBJ1-1; D is ambiguous. V gave up 6 bases and J gave up 3 bases, with 15 bases separating them. In germline, CDR1 is SGHRS, CDR2 YFSETQ. The CDR3 extends over 14 amino acids. As DNA, the CDR3 is TGCGCCAGCAAGCAGCTAGCCGGGGACACTGAAGCTTTCTTT. Translating gives CASKQLAGDTEAFF.

DNA for the CDR3: TGTGCCAGCAGCCAGACAGGGGCCTACGAGCAGTACTTC. This codes for CASSQTGAYEQYF. V and J are TRBV2 and TRBJ2-7; 8 bases align to TRBD1. Germline-derived CDR1 and CDR2 are SNHLY and FYNNEI. V lost 6 bases and J lost 2; bases outside the gene matches: 3. The CDR3 is made up of 13 amino acids.

The genes are TRBV7-2 and TRBJ2-5; D unclear. Looked up from germline, CDR1 is SGHTA and CDR2 is FQGNSA. Trimming left V 6 bases short and J 4 bases short, with 9 bases between. The CDR3 totals 12 residues. CDR3 sequence: CASSSFGETQYF. The CDR3 DNA reads TGTGCCAGCAGTAGCTTCGGAGAGACCCAGTACTTC.

The V call is TRBV7-9, the J call TRBJ2-2, with a tentative D call TRBD1 (5 bases). Between the trimmed V and J ends, which lost 7 bases and 3 bases, there was a span of 15 bases. This CDR3 comprises 15 residues. Germline V gives CDR1 SEHNR, CDR2 FQNEAQ (reference sequence). The CDR3 loop reads CASTPRSGHTGELFF. The CDR3 bases are TGTGCCAGCACCCCACGGTCAGGGCACACCGGGGAGCTGTTTTTT.

The rearrangement joins TRBV28 to TRBJ2-7, with 9 bases identical to TRBD1. J lost 3 bases, V lost 4 bases, and 4 bases had no gene match. CDR3 length: 14 residues. CDR1 and CDR2 from the germline V gene are MDHEN and SYDVKM. CDR3 coding DNA: TGTGCCAGCAGTTGGGGGACAGGGATCTACGAGCAGTACTTC. Residues: CASSWGTGIYEQYF.

The chain employs TRBV7-3 and TRBJ2-6; tentatively, D is TRBD1 or TRBD2 (5 bases each). This CDR3 is built from 15 residues. CDR1 and CDR2 (germline): SGHTA, FQGTGA. Trimming took 5 bases from V and 4 from J, leaving 12 bases between them. The CDR3 DNA is TGTGCCAGCAGCCCCCCGGGGACGGGGGCCAACGTCCTGACTTTC. Its protein product is CASSPPGTGANVLTF.

The chain uses TRBV7-9 and TRBJ1-1; 9 nucleotides align to TRBD1. The CDR3 consists of 15 residues. CDR1 is SEHNR, CDR2 FQNEAQ, per germline (reference sequence). The ends lost 5 bases at V and 0 bases at J; junction bases unmatched: 4. Here the CDR3 DNA reads TGTGCCAGCAGCCGACAGGGGGTTCTGAACACTGAAGCTTTCTTT. It yields the protein CASSRQGVLNTEAFF.

J is TRBJ1-2 and V is TRBV7-2, with 7 bases fitting TRBD1. This CDR3 comprises 15 residues. Looked up from germline, CDR1 is SGHTA and CDR2 is FQGNSA. V lost 1 base, J lost 5 bases, and 7 bases stayed unmatched. The CDR3 here is CASSLVGTDDYGYTF. The CDR3 DNA sequence: TGTGCCAGCAGCTTAGTTGGGACAGACGATTATGGCTACACCTTC.

The chain joins TRBV2 to TRBJ2-5, with D perhaps TRBD1 or TRBD2 (5 bases each). Germline V gene data show CDR1 as SNHLY and CDR2 as FYNNEI. V shed 8 bases and J shed 2 bases, with 9 bases lying between them. This CDR3 comprises 12 residues. The CDR3 DNA reads as TGTGCCAGCGTTGGGGGTCAAGAGACCCAGTACTTC. It is translated as CASVGGQETQYF.